This TCR beta chain was sequenced for a study of blood T cell repertoires in COVID-19. Germline CDR1 and CDR2: MNHNS and SASEGT. V lost 4 bases to trimming and J lost 3 bases; unmatched junction nucleotides: 9. This CDR3 is 16 amino acids long. Participants were aged about 18 to 100 years from roughly 25 US areas. Participant-reported clinical history was the basis for cohort assignment. As originally analysed: Amplification of reference gene primers provided the estimated nucleated cell counts. Using immunoSEQ multiplex PCR, the repertoire was profiled, and TCRdb retains in-frame clones only, with some absent. Clone size and V and J calls were adopted from that table, with D and trimming inferred from the DNA. The data contain 250,000 to 350,000 clones, approximately 84% of them seen just once; the ten biggest clones take up more than 9%.

Sequencing used PBMCs or T cells enriched from blood (not recorded which). This clonotype originated in a woman between 18 and 29 years old who had recovered from COVID-19. This rearrangement joins TRBV6-1 to TRBJ2-1, with 7 nucleotides matching TRBD2. In DNA form, the CDR3 reads TGTGCCAGCAGTGCAGCCGGGACTAAGGTCTACAATGAGCAGTTCTTC. Translated, it gives CASSAAGTKVYNEQFF.